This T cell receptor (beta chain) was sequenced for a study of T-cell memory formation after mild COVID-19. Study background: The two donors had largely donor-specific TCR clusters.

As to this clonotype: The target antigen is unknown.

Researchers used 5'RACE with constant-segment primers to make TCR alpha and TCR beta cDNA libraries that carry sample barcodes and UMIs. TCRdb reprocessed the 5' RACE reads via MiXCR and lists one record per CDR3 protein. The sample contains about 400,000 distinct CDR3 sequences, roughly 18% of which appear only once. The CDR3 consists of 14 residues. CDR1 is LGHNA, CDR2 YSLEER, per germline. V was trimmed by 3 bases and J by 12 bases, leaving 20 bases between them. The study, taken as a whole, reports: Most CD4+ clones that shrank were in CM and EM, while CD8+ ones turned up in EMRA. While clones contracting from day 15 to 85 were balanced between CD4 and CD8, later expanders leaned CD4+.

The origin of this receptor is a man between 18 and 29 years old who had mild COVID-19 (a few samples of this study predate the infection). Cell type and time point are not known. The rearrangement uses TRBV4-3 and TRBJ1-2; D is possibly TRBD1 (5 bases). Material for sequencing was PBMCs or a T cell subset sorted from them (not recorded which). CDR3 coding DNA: TGCGCCAGCAGCCACATCGCCGACAGTCATAGAAACACCTTC. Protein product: CASSHIADSHRNTF.